This TCR beta chain was captured by sequencing in a study of T cell repertoires in urothelial bladder cancer (dated by TCRdb to the late 2010s). Background for the entire study: Of the roughly twelve resected lesions, three were clinically staged as cT0, three as cTa, three as cT1 and three as cT2 or greater. About a dozen patients with bladder lesions undergoing transurethral resection were identified prospectively. The study compared TCR repertoire clonality in bladder tumors with that in benign bladder inflammation. Some 12 resected bladder lesions, made up of urothelial carcinoma (UC+) and benign (UC-) specimens, were studied.

Worth noting for this clone: Its target antigen remains unknown. Base-call qualities are not available, and no considerably larger clone is one nucleotide away.

The TCR beta chain CDR3 region was sequenced with the immunoSEQ assay. From the authors' description of their analysis: For each specimen, the T-cell fraction, clonal dominance, and maximum TCR clone frequency were calculated. TCRdb took this table from immuneACCESS and kept in-frame rearrangements with V and J called. Such tables lack part of the clones; where checked against another copy, unresolved V genes explain under half of the gap, and the rest is unexplained. D and trimming come from the DNA, and the V and J calls and clone size come from that table. A total of 9,000 to 13,000 clones appear in this sample, around two thirds of them only once. The ten largest clones add up to 5.5% to 8% of the sample. Summary of the overall study and its limitations: In carcinoma specimens, one T-cell clone made up as much as 17% of infiltrating lymphocytes, versus over 1.5% in benign specimens. Urothelial carcinoma specimens had fewer T cells than benign specimens, with medians of around 6,000 and 25,000. Median tumor infiltrating lymphocyte percentage was approximately 1.9% in carcinoma specimens and approximately 12% in benign specimens.

Resected bladder lesions that lacked urothelial carcinoma were classed as benign (UC-) specimens. Specimens of bladder lesions were obtained during transurethral resection and kept at -80C. DNA was isolated from bladder specimens obtained during transurethral resection. From the cysteine up to the phenylalanine, the CDR3 has a length of 14 residues. CDR3 DNA is the only sequence kept; it has 42 bases, read in frame from the first base. V is clipped by 2 bases and J by 7 bases, and the sequence between their germline boundaries is 9 bases long. Based on the germline V gene (reference sequence), the CDR1 and CDR2 sequences are SEHNR and FQNEAQ.

The sequence links TRBV7-9 to TRBJ1-6, with the D gene call left open. This clonotype originated in a human donor with a benign inflammatory bladder lesion. Material: tumor-infiltrating cells from bladder cancer. The CDR3 region reads CASSLPGPNSPLHF. The DNA reads as follows: TGTGCCAGCAGCTTACCAGGACCAAATTCACCCCTCCACTTT.